This is a list of T cell receptor beta chains from one sample in a study of shared clonotypes between healthy human individuals. Sequencing used immunoSEQ multiplex PCR; TCRdb keeps in-frame clones, though not all of them. The sample holds about 650,000 clones, 95% seen once. The sequenced material came from naive CD8+ T cells sorted from blood. These receptors originate from a woman between 25 and 40 years old in good health. Both conserved end residues are part of each CDR3. The order of the fields is V gene, D gene, J gene, clone size, CDR3 DNA, CDR3 protein. The D gene is left open where the match is weak. Clone size is stated in some rows and not others, as once, few, many or a class when expanded.

TRBV28	TRBD1	TRBJ1-5	.	TGTGCCAGCAGTGCCACGCCAGGGGGCGCGAATCAGCCCCAGCATTTT	CASSATPGGANQPQHF
TRBV4-1	TRBD1	TRBJ2-5	.	TGCGCCAGCAGCCCGCGGACAGGGTGGGAGACCCAGTACTTC	CASSPRTGWETQYF
TRBV27	.	TRBJ1-2	.	TGTGCCAGCGCTGTCGTACAGGGTTATGGCTACACCTTC	CASAVVQGYGYTF
TRBV6-1	.	TRBJ1-1	.	TGTGCCAGCAGTGAAGCGCCTGTGTCCGGGGGGGAAGCTTTCTTT	CASSEAPVSGGEAFF
TRBV5-6	TRBD2	TRBJ2-2	once	TGTGCCAGCAGCTTTTTTGGACTAGCGGGGGACACCGGGGAGCTGTTTTTT	CASSFFGLAGDTGELFF
TRBV28	TRBD2	TRBJ2-1	.	TGTGCCACCCAGAGCGGGAGCTCCTACAATGAGCAGTTCTTC	CATQSGSSYNEQFF
TRBV27	TRBD1	TRBJ2-7	.	TGTGCCAGCAGTCCGACAGGGCGCGAGCAGTACTTC	CASSPTGREQYF
TRBV28	.	TRBJ2-1	.	TGTGCCAGCAGTTTATTATTCTCGCGGGCGTCCTACAATGAGCAGTTCTTC	CASSLLFSRASYNEQFF
TRBV27	.	TRBJ2-5	.	TGTGCCAGCAGTCAAGGGGAGACCCAGTACTTC	CASSQGETQYF
TRBV5-4	TRBD1	TRBJ1-1	.	TGTGCCAGCAGCTTGGAGGCCCAGGGGGAGAACACTGAAGCTTTCTTT	CASSLEAQGENTEAFF
TRBV4-1	.	TRBJ1-1	.	TGCGCCAGCAGTACGGACAGACTCTTATTGAACACTGAAGCTTTCTTT	CASSTDRLLLNTEAFF
TRBV28	TRBD2	TRBJ2-3	.	TGTGCCAGCAGTTTAAGAGGGCTAGCGGGGCAGTATTTT	CASSLRGLAGQYF
TRBV4-1	.	TRBJ2-3	once	TGCGCCAGCAGCCAAGTACCGGGGGCCACAGATACGCAGTATTTT	CASSQVPGATDTQYF
TRBV7-9	TRBD2	TRBJ2-7	.	TGTGCCAGCAGCTTAGTGGTAGTAGCGGGAGGCCAGGACGAGCAGTACTTC	CASSLVVVAGGQDEQYF
TRBV7-9	.	TRBJ2-1	.	TGTGCCAGCAGCTTACACCCAGACTCCTACAATGAGCAGTTCTTC	CASSLHPDSYNEQFF
TRBV28	TRBD2	TRBJ2-3	.	TGTGCCAGCAGTTCCCCAGTCAGCGGGGCGGGCACAGATACGCAGTATTTT	CASSSPVSGAGTDTQYF
TRBV27	TRBD2	TRBJ2-1	.	TGTGCCAGCAGTCCAGGGACTAGCGGGGCCAATGAGCAGTTCTTC	CASSPGTSGANEQFF
TRBV11-3	.	TRBJ2-1	.	TGTGCCAGCAGCTCAGAGAGAGGTGAGCAGTTCTTC	CASSSERGEQFF
TRBV5-4	.	TRBJ2-7	once	TGTGCCAGCAGCCCAGGGGCCGGGTTTAATGTCGAGCAGTACTTC	CASSPGAGFNVEQYF
TRBV7-2	.	TRBJ2-1	.	TGTGCCAGCAGCTTAGGATTCGTTGGCCCGTACAATGAGCAGTTCTTC	CASSLGFVGPYNEQFF
TRBV19	.	TRBJ2-5	.	TGTGCCAGTAGTATATGGGTGCCAGGGGCTACCCAAGAGACCCAGTACTTC	CASSIWVPGATQETQYF
TRBV6-5	.	TRBJ2-4	.	TGTGCCAGCAGTCAAGCGTTAGCCAAAAACATTCAGTACTTC	CASSQALAKNIQYF
TRBV5-1	.	TRBJ2-5	once	TGCGCCAGCAGTTCGGGGACCGATCCCCAAGAGACCCAGTACTTC	CASSSGTDPQETQYF
TRBV27	TRBD1	TRBJ2-7	.	TGTGCCAGCAGTACCGGGACAGGGGGCAACGAGCAGTACTTC	CASSTGTGGNEQYF
TRBV7-3	.	TRBJ1-1	.	TGTGCCAGCAGCTTAACGGGGGTAAACACTGAAGCTTTCTTT	CASSLTGVNTEAFF
TRBV5-6	.	TRBJ2-5	.	TGTGCCAGCAGCTTTGTAGGTCGAAGTGGAGAGACCCAGTACTTC	CASSFVGRSGETQYF
TRBV29-1	.	TRBJ1-1	few	TGCAGCGTTGACGACAGATACACTGAAGCTTTCTTT	CSVDDRYTEAFF
TRBV5-4	TRBD1	TRBJ2-7	.	TGTGCCAGCAGCTCCCGGGACAGTTCCTACGAGCAGTACTTC	CASSSRDSSYEQYF